The clone carrying this TCR beta chain showed up just a few times. Clones were read by immunoSEQ multiplex PCR, and TCRdb kept only the in-frame ones, dropping some. Counted here are roughly 290,000 clones, 80% to 85% occurring once; the ten biggest clones make up about 15%. Unmatched junction bases numbered 8, after V lost 6 bases and J lost 3 bases. The V gene's germline CDR1 is MNHEY and CDR2 SVGAGI. The CDR3 sequence is 15 residues long. This sample was included in a study of blood T cell repertoires in COVID-19. As for the study in general: Both acute and convalescent COVID-19 samples were obtained from the United States, Italy and Spain.

The rearrangement joins TRBV6-5 to TRBJ2-3, with 8 positions matching TRBD2. The TCR sequence derives from a person aged 70 to 85 with COVID-19, enrolled during active disease. Sequencing used peripheral blood. The CDR3 nucleotides read TGTGCCAGCAGCCGGGGGGGCGGGGTTACAGATACGCAGTATTTT. Amino acid sequence: CASSRGGGVTDTQYF.